One and the same sample provided the 6 T cell receptor beta chains below, sequenced in a study of Tregs in tolerant kidney transplant recipients. Here immunoSEQ multiplex PCR was the method, and the copy in TCRdb shows in-frame clones only, minus some. Here the sample spans approximately 60,000 clones, 87% being singletons. Related graft donors supplied nonmyeloablative bone marrow transplants, and mixed chimerism was transient. Sequencing was performed on CD4+ T cells from blood (PBMCs), taken 6 months after the transplant. The receptors derive from a human patient who received a combined kidney and bone marrow transplant. Some T cells here may be from the graft donor.

This chain connects TRBV11-3 to TRBJ2-7; 11 bases align to TRBD2. Trimming took 1 base from V and 3 from J; bases not matched to a gene: 8. This CDR3 is 17 amino acids long. Germline CDR1 SGHNT, CDR2 YENEEA. The CDR3 DNA reads as TGTGCCAGCAGCTTAGGTATCGCTAGCGGGAGGTTCTACGAGCAGTACTTC. Translating it yields CASSLGIASGRFYEQYF. Full variable domain (missing parts from reference TRBV11-3 and TRBJ2-7): EAGVVQSPRYKIIEKKQPVAFWCNPISGHNTLYWYLQNLGQGPELLIRYENEEAVDDSQLPKDRFSAERLKGVDSTLKIQPAELGDSAVYLCASSLGIASGRFYEQYFGPGTRLTVT.

The gene calls are TRBV15 and TRBJ2-5; D gene unclear. The CDR3 covers 14 residues. Trimming left V 0 bases short and J 3 bases short, with 8 bases between. Germline CDR1 and CDR2: LNHNV and YYDKDF (reference sequence). CDR3 in amino acids: CATSRDLTEETQYF. In nucleotides, the CDR3 is TGTGCCACCAGCAGAGATCTTACAGAAGAGACCCAGTACTTC.

In its sample, this clone was seen once. The chain is built from TRBV29-1 and TRBJ2-1, with TRBD1 matching over 12 bases. CDR1 is SQVTM and CDR2 is ANQGSEA in the germline V gene. V lost 3 bases and J lost 8; bases outside the gene matches: 5. The CDR3 sequence is 14 residues long. CDR3 sequence (DNA): TGCAGCGTTGAGTCCGGGACAGGGGGCGATGAGCAGTTCTTC. It specifies CSVESGTGGDEQFF.

This clone was found a few times. The chain uses TRBV2 and TRBJ2-2, with D possibly being TRBD1 (6 bases). Germline V gene lookup returns CDR1 SNHLY and CDR2 FYNNEI. CDR3 length: 13 amino acids. The V and J ends lost 8 bases and 3 bases respectively, with 10 bases between them. The CDR3 nucleotides read TGTGCCAGCGGATGGACAGACACCGGGGAGCTGTTTTTT. Translation: CASGWTDTGELFF.

The gene calls are TRBV7-2 and TRBJ2-7; 12 bases are shared with TRBD2. The V gene end was trimmed by 5 bases and the J gene end by 4 bases; junction bases not matched to a gene: 12. Germline V CDR1 and CDR2: SGHTA, FQGNSA. CDR3 length: 17 residues. The CDR3 DNA sequence: TGTGCCAGCAGCGTTGATGCGACTAGCGGGGGAAAGTACGAGCAGTACTTC. It codes for CASSVDATSGGKYEQYF.

The chain has TRBV4-2 and TRBJ2-7, with 7 bases matching TRBD2. CDR1 LGHNA and CDR2 YNFKEQ come from the germline V gene. V lost 4 bases to trimming and J lost 4 bases; unmatched junction nucleotides: 7. The CDR3 sequence is 14 residues long. CDR3 residues: CASSPSRGTYEQYF. CDR3 sequence (DNA): TGTGCCAGCAGCCCCTCGCGGGGGACGTACGAGCAGTACTTC.